Listed here are 3 T cell receptor beta chains from one sample, sequenced in a study of blood T cell repertoires in COVID-19. Produced via immunoSEQ multiplex PCR; TCRdb's table is partial and in-frame only. The sample holds about 140,000 clones; about three quarters are singletons and the top ten take 3.5% to 5%. The material sequenced was peripheral blood. Receptor source: a woman of 80 years or more with active or convalescent COVID-19.

This clone appeared a few times. This rearrangement joins TRBV19 to TRBJ1-5; D gene uncertain. CDR1 LNHDA and CDR2 SQIVND come from the germline V gene (reference sequence). CDR3 size: 15 residues. Trimming pared 7 bases from V and 2 bases from J, leaving 15 bases between. In DNA, the CDR3 is TGTGCCAGTAATACGGGGTCCGGCGGCAATCAGCCCCAGCATTTT. Translating it yields CASNTGSGGNQPQHF.

This clone was seen more than once but under ten times. This chain links TRBV4-2 with TRBJ2-2; tentative D call: TRBD1 (8 bases). From germline, CDR1 is LGHNA and CDR2 YNFKEQ. Trimming left V 5 bases short and J 0 bases short, with 16 bases between. The CDR3 is 17 amino acids. In DNA, the CDR3 is TGTGCCAGCAGCTCCCCACAGGGGGGGACGAACACCGGGGAGCTGTTTTTT. The encoded protein is CASSSPQGGTNTGELFF.

The chain joins TRBV24-1 to TRBJ1-3, with D possibly matching TRBD1 (5 bases). This CDR3 has 13 residues. Germline V gene data show CDR1 as KGHDR and CDR2 as SFDVKD. Between the trimmed V and J ends, which lost 8 bases and 5 bases, there was a span of 12 bases. The CDR3 loop is CATTGRGRNTIYF. DNA for the CDR3: TGTGCCACCACCGGTAGGGGAAGAAACACCATATATTTT.